The 2 T cell receptor beta chains reported below all come from one sample, sequenced in a study of neurological immune-mediated disorders. Using its own MiXCR run on the 5' RACE reads, TCRdb lists one record per CDR3 protein. The sample lists about 120,000 distinct CDR3 sequences, approximately 3.2% occurring once. Sequenced material: PBMCs. The receptor source for this set is a woman aged 25 to 39 with multiple sclerosis.

This clonotype was detected ten times or more. The genes are TRBV9 and TRBJ1-5; D remains unclear. The CDR3 is 15 amino acids. Germline V lookup: CDR1 SGDLS, CDR2 YYNGEE. The germline V and J ends were trimmed by 0 bases and 0 bases, with 7 bases remaining between them. The CDR3 spells CASSVDGYSNQPQHF. The CDR3 region has the DNA TGTGCCAGCAGCGTAGATGGGTATAGCAATCAGCCCCAGCATTTT. Combining the CDR3 with reference TRBV9 and TRBJ1-5 gives the whole variable domain DSGVTQTPKHLITATGQRVTLRCSPRSGDLSVYWYQQSLDQGLQFLIQYYNGEERAKGNILERFSAQQFPDLHSELNLSSLELGDSALYFCASSVDGYSNQPQHFGDGTRLSIL.

This clonotype was counted at least ten times. V is TRBV2 and J is TRBJ1-4, with TRBD1 matching 8 bases. J was trimmed by 8 bases and V by 7 bases; bases with no gene match: 9. Germline CDR1 SNHLY, CDR2 FYNNEI. CDR3 length: 14 residues. CDR3: CASKDRDRREKLFF. The CDR3 DNA is TGTGCCAGCAAGGACCGGGACAGGCGGGAAAAACTGTTTTTT.